The following is a TCR beta chain sequence with its context. This specimen belongs to a study of T cells expressing NK-cell markers. This CDR3 is built from 13 residues. Germline values: CDR1 MNHNS, CDR2 SASEGT. From its re-call of the 5' RACE reads, TCRdb lists each CDR3 protein once, without DNA. Recorded here are about 180,000 distinct CDR3 sequences; the top ten clones represent just over 20%. The V call is TRBV6-1, the J call TRBJ1-1. This clonotype was obtained from a man aged 18-75 years in good health. Input material: blood T cells: a sorted CD56 or NKG2C T cell subset, CD4+ or CD8+ T cells, or bulk PBMC T cells (not recorded which). The CDR3 protein is CASSQGEATEAFF.